This T cell receptor (beta chain) emerged from a study of cytomegalovirus exposure and HLA in healthy donors. Study as a whole: Among 150 million to 200 million T cells, an earlier analysis found 90 million to 130 million unique TCR beta sequences. Of the donors genotyped, approximately 400 in all, about 76% fell in the Caucasian-associated ancestry cluster.

60 Vbeta and 13 Jbeta primers were used in PCR. As processed by the authors: Around 9.9 million shared chains were among the approximately 87 million unique TCR beta chains that a later analysis counted. The table came from immunoSEQ multiplex PCR; TCRdb's copy has only in-frame clones and leaves some out. V and J calls and clone size come straight from that table; D and trimming were deduced from the DNA. Here the sample spans around 87,000 clones, 65% to 85% being singletons. In the case of this clone: Its matching antigen is unknown.

The study, taken as a whole, reports: The Asian-associated ancestry cluster reportedly had fewer N-insertions than the roughly 700-donor mean in a later analysis.

V lost 8 bases and J lost 6; bases outside the gene matches: 6. The CDR3 spans 13 residues. The V gene's germline CDR1 is SQVTM and CDR2 ANQGSEA. This sequence originates from a girl aged 2-10 years in good health and CMV-seropositive. The chain couples TRBV29-1 to TRBJ2-1; 11 bases fit TRBD2. The sample comprised PBMCs. The CDR3 nucleotides read TGCAGCCCGGGACTAGCGGAGACCAATGAGCAGTTCTTC. Protein: CSPGLAETNEQFF.